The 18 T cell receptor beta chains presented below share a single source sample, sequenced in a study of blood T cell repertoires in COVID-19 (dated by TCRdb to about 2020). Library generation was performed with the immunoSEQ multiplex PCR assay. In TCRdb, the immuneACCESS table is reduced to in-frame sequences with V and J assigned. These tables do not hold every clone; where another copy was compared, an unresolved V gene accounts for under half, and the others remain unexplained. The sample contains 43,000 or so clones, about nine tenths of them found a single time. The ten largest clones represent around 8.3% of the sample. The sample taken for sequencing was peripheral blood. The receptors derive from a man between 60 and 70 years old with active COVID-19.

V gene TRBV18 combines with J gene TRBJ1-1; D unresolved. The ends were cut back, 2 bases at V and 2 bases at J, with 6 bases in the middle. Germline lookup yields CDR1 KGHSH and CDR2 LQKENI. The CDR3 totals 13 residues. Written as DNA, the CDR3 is TGTGCCAGCTCACCAAATAGAAACACTGAAGCTTTCTTT. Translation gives CASSPNRNTEAFF.

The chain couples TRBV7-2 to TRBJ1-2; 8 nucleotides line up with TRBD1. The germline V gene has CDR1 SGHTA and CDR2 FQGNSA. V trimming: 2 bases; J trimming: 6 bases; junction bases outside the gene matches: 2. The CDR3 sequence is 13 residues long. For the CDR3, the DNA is TGTGCCAGCAGCTTATCACAGGGGGATGGCTACACCTTC. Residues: CASSLSQGDGYTF. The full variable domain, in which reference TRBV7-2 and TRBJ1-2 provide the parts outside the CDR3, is GAGVSQSPSNKVTEKGKDVELRCDPISGHTALYWYRQSLGQGLEFLIYFQGNSAPDKSGLPSDRFSAERTGGSVSTLTIQRTQQEDSAVYLCASSLSQGDGYTFGSGTRLTVV.

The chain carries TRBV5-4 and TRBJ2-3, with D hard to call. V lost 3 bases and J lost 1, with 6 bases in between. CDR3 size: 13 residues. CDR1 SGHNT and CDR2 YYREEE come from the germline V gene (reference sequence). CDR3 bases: TGTGCCAGCAGCTCCCCCGGCACAGATACGCAGTATTTT. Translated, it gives CASSSPGTDTQYF.

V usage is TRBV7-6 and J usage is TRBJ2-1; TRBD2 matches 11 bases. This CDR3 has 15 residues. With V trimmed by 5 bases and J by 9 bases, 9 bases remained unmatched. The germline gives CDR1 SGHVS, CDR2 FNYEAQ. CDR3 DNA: TGTGCCAGCAGCCCGCTAGCGGGAGGAGGGACTGAGCAGTTCTTC. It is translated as CASSPLAGGGTEQFF.

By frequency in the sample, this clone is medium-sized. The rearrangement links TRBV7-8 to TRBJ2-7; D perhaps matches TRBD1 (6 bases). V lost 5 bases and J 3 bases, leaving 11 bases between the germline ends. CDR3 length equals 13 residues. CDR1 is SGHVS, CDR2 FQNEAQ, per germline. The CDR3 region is CASSPDSRYEQYF. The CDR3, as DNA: TGTGCCAGCAGCCCGGACAGCCGCTACGAGCAGTACTTC.

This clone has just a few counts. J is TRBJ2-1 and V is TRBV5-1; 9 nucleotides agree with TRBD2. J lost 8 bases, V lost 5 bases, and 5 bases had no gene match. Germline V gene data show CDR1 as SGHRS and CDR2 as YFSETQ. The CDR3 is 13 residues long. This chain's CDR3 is CASRGTSRHEQFF. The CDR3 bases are TGCGCCAGCAGGGGGACTAGCAGGCATGAGCAGTTCTTC.

The CDR3 region is CASSLVIYEQYF. The CDR3 nucleotides read TGTGCCAGCAGCTTAGTTATTTACGAGCAGTACTTC. The chain couples TRBV7-9 to TRBJ2-7; D not certain. The length of the CDR3 is 12 residues. Per the germline V gene, CDR1 is SEHNR and CDR2 is FQNEAQ (reference sequence). V was shortened by 1 base and J by 4 bases, with 5 bases between the two germline ends.

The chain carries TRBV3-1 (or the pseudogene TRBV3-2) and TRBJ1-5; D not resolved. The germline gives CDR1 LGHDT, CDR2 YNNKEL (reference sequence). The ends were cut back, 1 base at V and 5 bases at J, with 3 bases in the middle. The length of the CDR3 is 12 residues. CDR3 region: CASSQGDQPQHF. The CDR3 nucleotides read TGTGCCAGCAGCCAAGGAGATCAGCCCCAGCATTTT.

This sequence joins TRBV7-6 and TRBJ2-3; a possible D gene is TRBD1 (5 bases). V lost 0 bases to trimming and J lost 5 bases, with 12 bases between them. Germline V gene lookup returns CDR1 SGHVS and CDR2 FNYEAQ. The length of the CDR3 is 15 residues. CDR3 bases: TGTGCCAGCAGCTTAGCGACAGACAACCGAGATACGCAGTATTTT. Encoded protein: CASSLATDNRDTQYF.

The DNA of the CDR3 is TGTGCCAGCAGTTACGACGGGACAGGGGTCTATGGCTACACCTTC. It specifies CASSYDGTGVYGYTF. The V gene is TRBV6-5, the J gene TRBJ1-2; 10 bases are shared with TRBD1. Germline V lookup: CDR1 MNHEY, CDR2 SVGAGI. V trimming: 2 bases; J trimming: 4 bases; junction bases outside the gene matches: 4. The CDR3 has 15 amino acids.

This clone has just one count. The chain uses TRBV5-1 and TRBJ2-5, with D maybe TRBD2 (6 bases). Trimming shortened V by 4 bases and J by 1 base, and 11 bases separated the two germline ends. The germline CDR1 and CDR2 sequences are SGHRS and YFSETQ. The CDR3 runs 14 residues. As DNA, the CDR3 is TGCGCCAGCAGCGGCGGGGCACTCCAAGAGACCCAGTACTTC. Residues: CASSGGALQETQYF.

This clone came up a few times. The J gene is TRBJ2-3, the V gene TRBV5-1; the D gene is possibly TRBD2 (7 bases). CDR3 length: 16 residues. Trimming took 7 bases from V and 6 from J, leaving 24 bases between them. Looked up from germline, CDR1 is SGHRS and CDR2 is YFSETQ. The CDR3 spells CASLREGVAGSDTQYF. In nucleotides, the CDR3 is TGCGCCAGCCTTCGCGAGGGGGTAGCGGGTTCTGATACGCAGTATTTT.

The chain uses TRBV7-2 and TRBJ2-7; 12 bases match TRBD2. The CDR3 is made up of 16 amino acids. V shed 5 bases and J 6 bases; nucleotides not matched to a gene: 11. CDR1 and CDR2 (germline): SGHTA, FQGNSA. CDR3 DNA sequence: TGTGCCAGCAGCGTTGGGGCGACTAGCGGGAGTTTCGAGCAGTACTTC. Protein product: CASSVGATSGSFEQYF.

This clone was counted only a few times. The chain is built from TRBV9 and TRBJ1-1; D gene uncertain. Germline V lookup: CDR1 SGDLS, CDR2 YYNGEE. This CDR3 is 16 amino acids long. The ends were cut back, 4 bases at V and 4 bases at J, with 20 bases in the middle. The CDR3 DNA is TGTGCCAGCAGCCCCCACCAACACGGGGATGGCACTGAAGCTTTCTTT. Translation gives CASSPHQHGDGTEAFF. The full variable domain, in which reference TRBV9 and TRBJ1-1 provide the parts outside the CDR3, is DSGVTQTPKHLITATGQRVTLRCSPRSGDLSVYWYQQSLDQGLQFLIQYYNGEERAKGNILERFSAQQFPDLHSELNLSSLELGDSALYFCASSPHQHGDGTEAFFGQGTRLTVV.

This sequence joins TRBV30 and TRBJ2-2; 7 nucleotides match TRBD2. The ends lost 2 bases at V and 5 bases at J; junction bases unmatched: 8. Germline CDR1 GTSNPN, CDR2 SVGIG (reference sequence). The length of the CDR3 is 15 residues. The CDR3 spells CAWSWGGSGTGELFF. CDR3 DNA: TGTGCCTGGAGTTGGGGCGGGAGTGGGACCGGGGAGCTGTTTTTT.

The CDR3 loop is CASTPSGAGGTDTQYF. CDR3 nucleotide sequence: TGCGCCAGCACCCCCTCGGGGGCGGGAGGCACAGATACGCAGTATTTT. The V and J genes are TRBV4-1 and TRBJ2-3, with D tentatively TRBD2 (7 bases). The CDR3 contains 16 residues. The germline V gene has CDR1 MGHRA and CDR2 YSYEKL. The V gene lost 7 bases and the J gene lost 1 base, with 18 bases spanning the gap.

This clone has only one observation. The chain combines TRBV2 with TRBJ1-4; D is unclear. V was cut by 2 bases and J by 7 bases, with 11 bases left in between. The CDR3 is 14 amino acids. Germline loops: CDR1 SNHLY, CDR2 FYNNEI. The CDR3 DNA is TGTGCCAGCAGTGAATCCGGACTGGTTGAAAAACTGTTTTTT. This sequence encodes CASSESGLVEKLFF.

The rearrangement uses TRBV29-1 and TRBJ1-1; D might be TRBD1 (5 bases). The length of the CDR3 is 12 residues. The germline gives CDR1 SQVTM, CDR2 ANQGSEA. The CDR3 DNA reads TGCAGTTTTGTAAGGGGGAACACTGAAGCTTTCTTT. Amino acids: CSFVRGNTEAFF.